These 8 T cell receptor beta chains share one sample of origin, sequenced in a study of human T cells and chemical hapten exposure. TCRdb independently ran MiXCR on the RACE reads; one entry per CDR3 protein. The table lists approximately 73,000 distinct CDR3 sequences, about a tenth of them singletons, with 1.3% to 1.5% in the top ten. The time point: patch test 1, 2 weeks after DPC sensitization. Treatment meaning: therapeutic diphenylcyclopropenone sensitization with weekly scalp DPC. The sample consisted of whole blood, taken in connection with sensitization to the hapten diphenylcyclopropenone (DPC). All receptors come from a woman in her forties or fifties with alopecia areata. Some clones in this sample may be carry-over from other donors' samples.

In this sample, this clonotype turned up a few times. This chain uses TRBV12-3 or TRBV12-4 with TRBJ2-7; tentative D call: TRBD1 (5 bases). The germline V and J ends were trimmed by 6 bases and 0 bases, with 9 bases remaining between them. This CDR3 is 13 amino acids long. For the CDR3, the DNA is TGTGCCAGCAGGACAGCCAGCTCCTACGAGCAGTACTTC. Its translation is CASRTASSYEQYF.

Details on this clonotype: One junction end does not reproduce the germline sequence, and a read error may be involved. The chain recombines TRBV20-1 with TRBJ2-7; D may be TRBD1 (7 bases). Per germline, CDR1 DFQATT and CDR2 SNEGSKA (reference sequence). CDR3 length: 14 residues. CDR3 bases: TGCAGTGCCAGAGGGGGCGGGAACTCCTACGAGCAGTACTTC. Translated, it gives CSARGGGNSYEQYF.

This clonotype was detected ten times or more. This chain connects TRBV10-3 to TRBJ2-5; 8 bases match TRBD1. Germline CDR1 is ENHRY and CDR2 is SYGVKD. The ends lost 7 bases at V and 4 bases at J; junction bases unmatched: 8. The CDR3 extends over 14 amino acids. The DNA for the CDR3 is TGTGCCATCAACCCGACAGGGGCTGGAGAGACCCAGTACTTC. Its protein product is CAINPTGAGETQYF.

The CDR3, as DNA: TGTGCCAGCTCACCCTCAGGGGGCGAGACCGGGGAGCTGTTTTTT. It encodes CASSPSGGETGELFF. The chain carries TRBV18 and TRBJ2-2; 8 positions match TRBD1. CDR3 length equals 15 residues. Germline CDR1 reads KGHSH; CDR2 reads LQKENI. Trimming removed 3 bases from V and 5 bases from J; junction bases left unmatched: 5.

J is TRBJ2-7 and V is TRBV12-3 or TRBV12-4, with 10 bases that match TRBD2. This CDR3 comprises 15 residues. Trimming took 2 bases from V and 7 from J; bases not matched to a gene: 8. The CDR3 sequence: CASSLRSGRAGEQYF. CDR3 DNA: TGTGCCAGCAGTTTAAGAAGCGGGAGGGCCGGAGAGCAGTACTTC.

This clonotype was observed a handful of times. The chain couples TRBV3-1 to TRBJ2-7; D call uncertain. Germline V gene sequence: CDR1 LGHDT, CDR2 YNNKEL (reference sequence). The CDR3 contains 14 residues. Trimming took 1 base from V and 0 from J, leaving 7 bases between them. The CDR3 loop reads CASSQVYSSYEQYF. DNA of the CDR3: TGTGCCAGCAGCCAAGTATACAGCTCCTACGAGCAGTACTTC.

This clonotype came up a few times. The chain recombines TRBV5-1 with TRBJ1-6; a possible D gene is TRBD1 (5 bases). V was pared by 4 bases and J by 7 bases, with 12 bases between. The CDR3 loop spans 14 amino acids. The germline V gene has CDR1 SGHRS and CDR2 YFSETQ. CDR3 amino acids: CASSVTGSNSPLHF. The CDR3 bases are TGCGCCAGCAGCGTTACAGGATCCAATTCACCCCTCCACTTT.

DNA of the CDR3: TGTGCCACCAGTAACACAGATACGCAGTATTTT. Translation: CATSNTDTQYF. The chain combines TRBV24-1 with TRBJ2-3; no definite D call. Germline CDR1 KGHDR, CDR2 SFDVKD. V dropped 6 bases and J dropped 2 bases, with 2 bases sitting between them. The CDR3 extends over 11 amino acids.